The 29 T cell receptor beta chains listed next were all sequenced from one sample in a study of blood T cells in healthy people across ages (dated by TCRdb to 2013 to 2016). Library preparation employed 5' RACE. Data came from an Illumina HiSeq 2500. A second PCR of about 7 to 12 cycles was run with a J-beta primer mix and a sample-barcoded 5' primer. TCRdb trimmed public reads at Q25 via fastp, called clones via MiXCR and kept in-frame beta chains. Each entry is one CDR3 protein sequence, shown with its most common DNA and genes. This sample comprises about 640,000 distinct CDR3 sequences, roughly 30% of them detected only once. 15% to 19% of the sample comes from the top ten. The sequenced sample was blood. The receptors originated from a woman over 75 in good health.

On this clonotype: A read error may be the cause here, since a much bigger clone is one base away. The V and J genes are TRBV15 and TRBJ1-1; D unresolved. There are 12 residues in the CDR3. Germline V gene lookup returns CDR1 LNHNV and CDR2 YYDKDF (reference sequence). V shed 0 bases and J shed 7 bases, with 6 bases lying between them. CDR3 in DNA: TGTGCCACCAGCAGAGACAGGAGTGAAGCTTTCTTT. This sequence encodes CATSRDRSEAFF.

This clonotype showed up many times. The V and J genes are TRBV7-3 and TRBJ1-2; D is possibly TRBD1 (5 bases). V lost 2 bases to trimming and J lost 2 bases, with 9 bases between them. The CDR3 consists of 14 residues. Germline loops: CDR1 SGHTA, CDR2 FQGTGA. In DNA, the CDR3 is TGTGCCAGCAGCTTAGGGGCCCTCAACTATGGCTACACCTTC. Translating gives CASSLGALNYGYTF.

The V gene is TRBV3-1, the J gene TRBJ2-2, with TRBD2 as a possible D gene (6 bases). This CDR3 is built from 16 residues. CDR1 and CDR2 (germline): LGHDT, YNNKEL (reference sequence). V was cut by 4 bases and J by 3 bases, with 15 bases left in between. The CDR3 DNA reads as TGTGCCAGCAGCCCTCTTCGGGGGTTGGACACCGGGGAGCTGTTTTTT. Its protein is CASSPLRGLDTGELFF.

Comments on this clonotype: One base away lies a much larger clone, so this may be a sequencing read error. CDR3: CASSLRGGDGERFF. As DNA, the CDR3 is TGCGCCAGCAGCTTGAGGGGGGGCGACGGGGAGCGGTTTTTT. The chain has TRBV5-1 and TRBJ2-2; D perhaps matches TRBD2 (7 bases). The CDR3 has 14 amino acids. Germline lookup yields CDR1 SGHRS and CDR2 YFSETQ.

With regard to this clonotype: A much more abundant neighbour one base away suggests this may be a read error. The genes are TRBV6-5 and TRBJ1-2; 7 bases map to TRBD1. This CDR3 comprises 13 residues. Germline loops: CDR1 MNHEY, CDR2 SVGAGI. CDR3 protein: CASSYETGNGYIF. The CDR3 DNA is TGTGCCAGCAGTTACGAGACAGGGAATGGCTACATCTTC.

This clonotype was counted a few times. V gene TRBV2 combines with J gene TRBJ1-5; D possibly corresponds to TRBD1 (6 bases). The germline V and J ends were trimmed by 6 bases and 2 bases, with 17 bases remaining between them. Germline V gene data show CDR1 as SNHLY and CDR2 as FYNNEI. The CDR3 length is 16 residues. This chain's CDR3 is CASSGSGARGNQPQHF. CDR3 nucleotides: TGTGCCAGCAGCGGGTCGGGGGCGCGAGGCAATCAGCCCCAGCATTTT.

Many counts were recorded for this clonotype. An end of the junction differs from the germline gene, which may be a read error. This chain joins TRBV7-9 and TRBJ2-5; D unresolved. CDR1 and CDR2 (germline): SEHNR, FQNEAQ (reference sequence). CDR3 size: 13 residues. The CDR3 DNA follows: TGCGCCAGCAGCTTAGTAGCTCAAGAGACCCAGTACTTC. Protein: CASSLVAQETQYF. Variable domain in full (rest from reference TRBV7-9 and TRBJ2-5): DTGVSQNPRHKITKRGQNVTFRCDPISEHNRLYWYRQTLGQGPEFLTYFQNEAQLEKSRLLSDRFSAERPKGSFSTLEIQRTEQGDSAMYLCASSLVAQETQYFGPGTRLLVL.

This clonotype was seen ten or more times. The chain combines TRBV20-1 with TRBJ1-2; TRBD1 matches 8 bases. CDR1 and CDR2 (germline): DFQATT, SNEGSKA (reference sequence). The CDR3 is 13 amino acids. The J segment lost 5 bases and the V segment lost 5 bases, leaving 7 bases of the junction unmatched. DNA of the CDR3: TGCAGTGCTTCAGGGGGCTCCAAGTATGGCTACACCTTC. It specifies CSASGGSKYGYTF.

This clonotype has only a few counts. The V call is TRBV29-1, the J call TRBJ2-7, with D possibly being TRBD1 or TRBD2 (5 bases each). The CDR3 has 11 residues. Trimming left V 2 bases short and J 5 bases short, with 7 bases between. Germline V gene lookup returns CDR1 SQVTM and CDR2 ANQGSEA. CDR3 in amino acids: CSVERGHEQYF. The CDR3 DNA follows: TGCAGCGTTGAACGGGGCCACGAGCAGTACTTC.

This clonotype was picked up many times. The rearrangement joins TRBV5-6 to TRBJ2-7; TRBD1 agrees at 9 bases. The CDR3 is made up of 16 amino acids. CDR1 and CDR2 (germline): SGHDT, YYEEEE. After removal of 3 bases from V and 7 bases from J, the junction contained 14 bases not matched to a gene. This CDR3 reads CASSSTRDRDTGEQYF. CDR3 sequence (DNA): TGTGCCAGCAGCTCGACCCGGGACAGGGATACGGGGGAGCAGTACTTC.

This clonotype appeared many times. It may be a read error: a sequence one base away is much more abundant. The genes are TRBV20-1 and TRBJ1-2, with unresolved D. The CDR3 contains 14 residues. Looked up from germline, CDR1 is DFQATT and CDR2 is SNEGSKA (reference sequence). Trimming shortened V by 2 bases and J by 0 bases, and 10 bases separated the two germline ends. CDR3 protein: CSARCPVSNYGYTF. In DNA, the CDR3 is TGCAGTGCTAGATGCCCAGTTTCTAACTATGGCTACACCTTC.

The sample holds a few counts of this clonotype. This sequence may be a read error, since a much larger clone differs from it by one base. The rearrangement uses TRBV2 and TRBJ2-1; no reliable D call. Near its end, the DNA agrees better with TRBJ2-7, so the J call may be wrong. CDR3 length: 12 amino acids. Germline CDR1 and CDR2: SNHLY and FYNNEI. CDR3 DNA sequence: TGTGCCAGCAGTGTTGGATACAATGAGCAGTACTTC. Its translation is CASSVGYNEQYF.

This chain links TRBV5-1 with TRBJ2-6; the D gene is possibly TRBD1 (6 bases). The CDR3 loop spans 16 amino acids. CDR1 SGHRS and CDR2 YFSETQ come from the germline V gene. Trimming cost V 8 bases and J 0 bases, with 15 bases left between them. In DNA, the CDR3 is TGCGCCAGTACTCACTCAGGGGTCTCTGGGGCCAACGTCCTGACTTTC. It encodes CASTHSGVSGANVLTF.

The CDR3 reads CASSLSSGPNEKLFF. For the CDR3, the DNA is TGTGCCAGCAGTTTATCGTCAGGCCCTAATGAAAAACTGTTTTTT. This chain uses TRBV28 with TRBJ1-4; D not certain. V shed 1 base and J shed 3 bases, with 9 bases lying between them. Germline assignment: CDR1 MDHEN and CDR2 SYDVKM. The CDR3 runs 15 residues. Together with reference TRBV28 and TRBJ1-4, the CDR3 gives the full variable domain: DVKVTQSSRYLVKRTGEKVFLECVQDMDHENMFWYRQDPGLGLRLIYFSYDVKMKEKGDIPEGYSVSREKKERFSLILESASTNQTSMYLCASSLSSGPNEKLFFGSGTQLSVL.

This clonotype has at least ten counts. The chain has TRBV7-6 and TRBJ1-5, with 8 bases fitting TRBD1. Trimming took 0 bases from V and 4 from J; bases not matched to a gene: 2. CDR1 SGHVS and CDR2 FNYEAQ come from the germline V gene. The CDR3 contains 15 residues. CDR3: CASSLAWDRNQPQHF. CDR3 nucleotides: TGTGCCAGCAGCTTAGCTTGGGACAGGAATCAGCCCCAGCATTTT.

This clonotype occurred a few times. A much larger clone is a single base away; this may be a read error. This chain connects TRBV24-1 to TRBJ2-1, with TRBD2 identical over 8 bases. CDR3 length equals 14 residues. CDR1 and CDR2 (germline): KGHDR, SFDVKD. The V and J ends lost 7 bases and 10 bases, in that order; junction bases with no gene match: 11. The DNA for the CDR3 is TGTGCCACCAGGGGAGCAACCCCTAGCGGGGAGCAGTTCTTC. Its translation: CATRGATPSGEQFF.

This clonotype was seen ten or more times. This chain uses TRBV20-1 with TRBJ1-2; TRBD1 agrees at 9 bases. CDR3 size: 11 residues. The germline gives CDR1 DFQATT, CDR2 SNEGSKA (reference sequence). Trimming took 8 bases from V and 8 from J; bases not matched to a gene: 6. CDR3 bases: TGCAGTACCAACAGGGGGCAAGGCTACACCTTC. It is translated as CSTNRGQGYTF.

The count of this clonotype is one. The V and J genes are TRBV18 and TRBJ2-1; 9 bases align to TRBD2. The tail of the sequence fits TRBJ2-7 better, so the J call may be wrong. The CDR3 spans 20 residues. Per the germline V gene, CDR1 is KGHSH and CDR2 is LQKENI. CDR3 sequence reads: CASSPRTVQRGVLSYNEQYF. The CDR3 nucleotides read TGTGCCAGCTCACCAAGGACTGTTCAGCGGGGGGTCCTCTCCTACAATGAGCAGTACTTC.

This clonotype was detected many times. This chain connects TRBV6-5 to TRBJ1-1; D is uncertain. The germline V gene has CDR1 MNHEY and CDR2 SVGAGI. The CDR3 runs 14 residues. Trimming pared 2 bases from V and 0 bases from J, leaving 7 bases between. The CDR3 loop is CASSYGLMNTEAFF. The CDR3 DNA reads as TGTGCCAGCAGTTACGGTCTAATGAACACTGAAGCTTTCTTT.

This clonotype was found once. One junction end does not reproduce the germline sequence, and a read error may be involved. CDR3 sequence reads: CAGSVSSGGAIDNEQYF. CDR3 nucleotide sequence: TGTGCCGGCAGTGTGTCTAGCGGGGGGGCCATCGACAATGAGCAGTACTTC. The J gene is TRBJ2-7, the V gene TRBV2; TRBD2 aligns across 12 bases. Germline CDR1 SNHLY, CDR2 FYNNEI. The CDR3 is 17 residues long.

Turning to this clonotype: This may stem from a read error, because a much larger clone lies one nucleotide away. The chain is built from TRBV20-1 and TRBJ2-5, with 10 positions matching TRBD2. CDR3 length equals 14 residues. With V trimmed by 6 bases and J by 11 bases, 15 bases remained unmatched. CDR1 and CDR2 (germline): DFQATT, SNEGSKA (reference sequence). CDR3 DNA: TGCAGTGCCAATCTAGCGGGGGCAAACAATGAGCAGTACTTC. This translates into CSANLAGANNEQYF.

Note on this clonotype: Possible read error: a much larger clone is one base away. The rearrangement uses TRBV7-2 and TRBJ2-5, with D possibly TRBD2 on 6 matching bases. V was pared by 3 bases and J by 9 bases, with 14 bases between. This CDR3 is built from 13 residues. Germline CDR1 reads SGHTA; CDR2 reads FQGNSA. The CDR3 spells CASSFDGGQSQYF. CDR3 DNA: TGTGCCAGCAGCTTCGACGGGGGTCAGTCCCAGTACTTC.

At least ten counts were recorded for this clonotype. V and J are TRBV7-9 and TRBJ1-2; the match to TRBD1 covers 7 bases. J was trimmed by 6 bases and V by 5 bases; bases with no gene match: 6. The CDR3 sequence is 13 residues long. Looked up from germline, CDR1 is SEHNR and CDR2 is FQNEAQ (reference sequence). For the CDR3, the DNA is TGTGCCAGCAGCCAATCAGGGGGTGATGGCTACACCTTC. This gives the protein CASSQSGGDGYTF.

This clonotype showed up just a few times. The chain links TRBV6-2 or TRBV6-3 to TRBJ1-5; 7 positions match TRBD1. This CDR3 region has 17 residues. Germline trimming cut 4 bases from V and 6 bases from J; bases unmatched to any gene: 15. Germline loops: CDR1 MNHEY, CDR2 SVGEGT. The DNA of the CDR3 is TGTGCCAGCAGTTCGCATGCAGGGGGTGTCGAACTTCAGCCCCAGCATTTT. Translated, it gives CASSSHAGGVELQPQHF.

This clonotype has ten or more counts. V usage is TRBV6-5 and J usage is TRBJ2-7; 9 nucleotides line up with TRBD1. The CDR3 contains 15 residues. Germline lookup yields CDR1 MNHEY and CDR2 SVGAGI. J was trimmed by 2 bases and V by 6 bases; bases with no gene match: 8. The CDR3, as DNA: TGTGCCAGCAGCCCGACAGGGGGTAGTCCCTACGAGCAGTACTTC. Amino acid sequence: CASSPTGGSPYEQYF.

This rearrangement joins TRBV5-1 to TRBJ1-1; TRBD1 matches at 12 bases. The V and J ends lost 6 bases and 6 bases, in that order; junction bases with no gene match: 6. This CDR3 has 14 amino acids. CDR1 SGHRS and CDR2 YFSETQ come from the germline V gene. The CDR3 DNA follows: TGCGCCAGCACGGAGGGGACAGGGGGCTCTGAAGCTTTCTTT. It yields the protein CASTEGTGGSEAFF.

This clonotype was seen ten or more times. J is TRBJ2-7 and V is TRBV20-1; 9 bases are shared with TRBD1. The V gene's germline CDR1 is DFQATT and CDR2 SNEGSKA (reference sequence). The ends lost 3 bases at V and 7 bases at J; junction bases unmatched: 7. The CDR3 extends over 13 amino acids. The CDR3 nucleotides are TGCAGTGCTAGGGGGACAGGGTCCGGAGAGCAGTACTTC. Its translation: CSARGTGSGEQYF.

V gene TRBV23-1 combines with J gene TRBJ2-1, with a weak D call TRBD1 (8 bases). With the DNA end fitting TRBJ2-7 better, the J assignment may be wrong. TRBV23-1 is an open reading frame whose function is uncertain. The CDR3 contains 21 residues. CDR3 sequence (DNA): TGCGCCAGCAGTCCGCGGGGGCAGGGGGCTCCGACCGTCCCCCCCTACAATGAGCAGTACTTC. Amino acids: CASSPRGQGAPTVPPYNEQYF.

CDR3 in amino acids: CSADEGRGTEAFF. The CDR3 coding sequence is TGCAGTGCGGATGAGGGGCGCGGCACTGAAGCTTTCTTT. The V call is TRBV20-1, the J call TRBJ1-1; D possibly corresponds to TRBD1 (5 bases). V was trimmed by 6 bases and J by 4 bases, leaving 15 bases between them. CDR3 length equals 13 residues. Per the germline V gene, CDR1 is DFQATT and CDR2 is SNEGSKA (reference sequence).